Below, 20 T cell receptor beta chains from the same sample are listed, as sequenced in a study of T cell changes during pregnancy in multiple sclerosis. Libraries were prepared by immunoSEQ multiplex PCR; TCRdb keeps only in-frame clonotypes and omits some of them. The sample records 35,000 to 50,000 clones, roughly 91% being singletons. The sample was PBMCs (not recorded whether the cells were cultured). Receptors were obtained from a female donor with multiple sclerosis, enrolled in a pregnancy study.

This chain links TRBV4-2 with TRBJ2-1, with D possibly TRBD2 on 6 matching bases. Germline loops: CDR1 LGHNA, CDR2 YNFKEQ. The ends were cut back, 8 bases at V and 1 base at J, with 21 bases in the middle. The CDR3 is 17 amino acids. Here the CDR3 reads CASSVLGTLKSYNEQFF. The CDR3 DNA is TGTGCCAGCTCGGTTCTCGGGACTCTTAAGTCCTACAATGAGCAGTTCTTC.

The chain uses TRBV30 and TRBJ2-5; 10 bases line up with TRBD2. CDR1 is GTSNPN and CDR2 is SVGIG in the germline V gene (reference sequence). The CDR3 has 17 amino acids. The junction had 11 bases not matched to a gene; V was cut back by 0 bases and J by 4 bases. Here the CDR3 DNA reads TGTGCCTGGAGTGTACGTCGGCTAGCGGGAGATTCAGAGACCCAGTACTTC. It encodes CAWSVRRLAGDSETQYF.

CDR3 residues: CASSARNYGYTF. As DNA, the CDR3 is TGTGCCAGCAGTGCCAGGAACTATGGCTACACCTTC. V is TRBV6-1 and J is TRBJ1-2; unclear D gene. V gave up 4 bases and J gave up 2 bases, with 5 bases separating them. This CDR3 contains 12 residues. Looked up from germline, CDR1 is MNHNS and CDR2 is SASEGT.

This clone was found a few times. This specimen includes other DNA sequences encoding the same CDR3. The chain joins TRBV19 to TRBJ1-1; D is unresolved. Trimming stripped 3 bases from V and 5 bases from J, with 10 bases between. Germline V gene lookup returns CDR1 LNHDA and CDR2 SQIVND (reference sequence). The CDR3 extends over 13 amino acids. This CDR3 is CASSILGLTEAFF. CDR3 in DNA: TGTGCCAGTAGTATCCTAGGACTGACTGAAGCTTTCTTT.

This rearrangement joins TRBV5-1 to TRBJ2-2; 7 positions agree with TRBD2. Germline V gives CDR1 SGHRS, CDR2 YFSETQ. The J segment lost 5 bases and the V segment lost 4 bases, leaving 8 bases of the junction unmatched. The CDR3 loop spans 15 amino acids. Here the CDR3 DNA reads TGCGCCAGCAGCCCCCCTAGCGGATTGACCGGGGAGCTGTTTTTT. It encodes CASSPPSGLTGELFF. Based on the CDR3 plus reference TRBV5-1 and TRBJ2-2, the full variable domain is KAGVTQTPRYLIKTRGQQVTLSCSPISGHRSVSWYQQTPGQGLQFLFEYFSETQRNKGNFPGRFSGRQFSNSRSEMNVSTLELGDSALYLCASSPPSGLTGELFFGEGSRLTVL.

This clone was recorded only once. V is TRBV14 and J is TRBJ2-1; 13 bases agree with TRBD2. The CDR3 is made up of 15 amino acids. V lost 4 bases and J lost 10; bases outside the gene matches: 7. CDR1 is SGHDN, CDR2 FVKESK, per germline. The CDR3 sequence: CASSRLAGGPWEQFF. CDR3 sequence (DNA): TGTGCCAGCAGCCGACTAGCGGGAGGCCCTTGGGAGCAGTTCTTC.

The J gene is TRBJ1-1, the V gene TRBV30; TRBD1 might be the D (6 bases). Between the trimmed V and J ends, which lost 3 bases and 5 bases, there was a span of 13 bases. The CDR3 runs 13 residues. Germline CDR1 reads GTSNPN; CDR2 reads SVGIG (reference sequence). This CDR3 is CAWRNTGRTEAFF. The CDR3 DNA is TGTGCCTGGAGGAATACAGGGAGGACTGAAGCTTTCTTT.

The chain combines TRBV19 with TRBJ2-5; 8 positions match TRBD1. V was clipped by 5 bases and J by 6 bases; unmatched bases: 8. This CDR3 has 14 amino acids. Looked up from germline, CDR1 is LNHDA and CDR2 is SQIVND (reference sequence). CDR3 loop: CASSFGQGRQTQYF. The CDR3 bases are TGTGCCAGTAGTTTCGGACAGGGTCGGCAGACCCAGTACTTC. Looking up the rest from reference TRBV19 and TRBJ2-5 gives the full variable domain: DGGITQSPKYLFRKEGQNVTLSCEQNLNHDAMYWYRQDPGQGLRLIYYSQIVNDFQKGDIAEGYSVSREKKESFPLTVTSAQKNPTAFYLCASSFGQGRQTQYFGPGTRLLVL.

This chain connects TRBV11-1 to TRBJ2-5, with 9 bases matching TRBD2. The CDR3 has 14 amino acids. CDR1 SGHAT and CDR2 FQDESV come from the germline V gene (reference sequence). Trimming cost V 4 bases and J 4 bases; bases outside gene matches: 4. The chain's CDR3 is CASSSIAGVETQYF. For the CDR3, the DNA is TGTGCCAGCAGCTCAATAGCGGGAGTAGAGACCCAGTACTTC.

The V call is TRBV19, the J call TRBJ2-3, with 9 bases matching TRBD2. The CDR3 contains 16 residues. The V gene's germline CDR1 is LNHDA and CDR2 SQIVND (reference sequence). Trimming at V came to 4 bases and at J to 1 base, leaving 6 bases not matched to a gene. CDR3 sequence (DNA): TGTGCCAGTAGTACCGTAGCGGGAGTCGGCACAGATACGCAGTATTTT. Amino acid sequence: CASSTVAGVGTDTQYF.

This chain uses TRBV30 with TRBJ1-5; D not certain. With 3 bases removed from V and 3 bases from J, the gap between germline ends came to 9 bases. Germline assignment: CDR1 GTSNPN and CDR2 SVGIG (reference sequence). The CDR3 is 13 residues long. CDR3 region: CAWSPRSNQPQHF. The CDR3 bases are TGTGCCTGGAGCCCTCGTTCCAATCAGCCCCAGCATTTT.

The rearrangement links TRBV18 to TRBJ1-1, with unresolved D. CDR3 length equals 13 residues. V lost 4 bases and J lost 1, with 7 bases in between. The germline V gene has CDR1 KGHSH and CDR2 LQKENI. The CDR3 here is CASSLGKNTEAFF. The DNA for the CDR3 is TGTGCCAGCTCACTGGGGAAGAACACTGAAGCTTTCTTT.

J is TRBJ1-1 and V is TRBV7-9; D is perhaps TRBD1 (6 bases). The CDR3 length is 13 residues. Germline V CDR1 and CDR2: SEHNR, FQNEAQ (reference sequence). V was trimmed by 5 bases and J by 9 bases, leaving 16 bases between them. The CDR3: CASSKDSPEQAFF. CDR3 bases: TGTGCCAGCAGCAAGGACAGTCCTGAGCAAGCTTTCTTT.

This clone was picked up one time. The rearrangement links TRBV23-1 to TRBJ1-4; 11 nucleotides match TRBD1. TRBV23-1 is reported as an ORF; its role is uncertain. The CDR3 extends over 15 amino acids. After removal of 3 bases from V and 10 bases from J, the junction contained 7 bases not matched to a gene. The CDR3 DNA reads TGCGCCAGCAGTCACCCCGGGACAGGGGGAGGAAAACTGTTTTTT. This gives the protein CASSHPGTGGGKLFF.

Written as DNA, the CDR3 is TGTGCCAGCGGCGTCGGGGCGCCAGAGACCCAGTACTTC. Translating it yields CASGVGAPETQYF. This chain joins TRBV6-5 and TRBJ2-5; D tentatively reads TRBD1 or TRBD2 (5 bases each). V was shortened by 8 bases and J by 4 bases, with 14 bases between the two germline ends. The CDR3 spans 13 residues. Germline V lookup: CDR1 MNHEY, CDR2 SVGAGI.

The V and J genes are TRBV27 and TRBJ2-1; possibly TRBD2 for D (5 bases). CDR3 size: 16 residues. V was clipped by 5 bases and J by 0 bases, with 14 bases between them. Germline CDR1 and CDR2: MNHEY and SMNVEV (reference sequence). As DNA, the CDR3 is TGTGCCAGCAGTCTAGACCGGGGTCGCTCCTACAATGAGCAGTTCTTC. Protein product: CASSLDRGRSYNEQFF.

The chain couples TRBV6-5 to TRBJ1-1; TRBD1 is a possible D gene (6 bases). The CDR3 loop spans 14 amino acids. Germline V gene data show CDR1 as MNHEY and CDR2 as SVGAGI. Trimming pared 0 bases from V and 5 bases from J, leaving 10 bases between. The CDR3: CASSYSGAGTEAFF. The DNA for the CDR3 is TGTGCCAGCAGTTACTCGGGGGCAGGGACTGAAGCTTTCTTT.

The chain employs TRBV30 and TRBJ1-1, with D unresolved. In germline, CDR1 is GTSNPN, CDR2 SVGIG (reference sequence). V lost 3 bases to trimming and J lost 3 bases, with 17 bases between them. The CDR3 totals 15 residues. DNA of the CDR3: TGTGCCTGGAGGACCCCTTACTCCTGGGACACTGAAGCTTTCTTT. Translated, it gives CAWRTPYSWDTEAFF.

The chain recombines TRBV18 with TRBJ1-1; weak D call: TRBD1 (6 bases). The CDR3 length is 13 residues. Per germline, CDR1 KGHSH and CDR2 LQKENI. The V and J ends lost 5 bases and 5 bases respectively, with 12 bases between them. The CDR3 region has the DNA TGTGCCAGCTCATCCAGGGGAGGGACTGAAGCTTTCTTT. Encoded protein: CASSSRGGTEAFF.

The chain uses TRBV11-2 and TRBJ2-5, with 7 bases aligning to TRBD1. CDR3 length: 13 residues. Germline V gene data show CDR1 as SGHAT and CDR2 as FQNNGV. The V and J ends lost 2 bases and 3 bases, in that order; junction bases with no gene match: 0. CDR3 sequence reads: CASSLTGEETQYF. The DNA of the CDR3 is TGTGCCAGCAGCTTAACAGGGGAAGAGACCCAGTACTTC.